These 17 T cell receptor beta chains share one sample of origin, sequenced in a study of T cell changes during pregnancy in multiple sclerosis. Profiling relied on immunoSEQ multiplex PCR, and the TCRdb table lists in-frame clones only, not all of them. The data show about 100,000 clones, with over 80% seen just once and less than 2% held by the top ten. Specimen: peripheral blood, collected after pregnancy. All receptors come from a female donor with multiple sclerosis, enrolled in a pregnancy study.

The genes are TRBV7-2 and TRBJ1-4, with D maybe TRBD1 (6 bases). The V end was cut by 5 bases, the J end by 9 bases, with 13 bases between. The CDR3 has 13 residues. Germline values: CDR1 SGHTA, CDR2 FQGNSA. DNA for the CDR3: TGTGCCAGCAGCCCAGGGACAACTAAAAAACTGTTTTTT. It translates to CASSPGTTKKLFF.

As DNA, the CDR3 is TGCGCCAGCAGCTTCACAGGGATTAATGAAAAACTGTTTTTT. It specifies CASSFTGINEKLFF. The chain has TRBV5-1 and TRBJ1-4, with D maybe TRBD1 (6 bases). Trimming cost V 2 bases and J 4 bases, with 9 bases left between them. CDR3 length equals 14 residues. Germline V gene lookup returns CDR1 SGHRS and CDR2 YFSETQ.

The CDR3 DNA reads as TGCGCCAGCAGCCTTAACCCAGTAAACTCTGGAAACACCATATATTTT. This encodes CASSLNPVNSGNTIYF. This chain links TRBV4-3 with TRBJ1-3; D not certain. The CDR3 sequence is 16 residues long. Germline assignment: CDR1 LGHNA and CDR2 YSLEER. V gave up 4 bases and J gave up 0 bases, with 13 bases separating them.

The CDR3 loop reads CASSKQGRSNQPQHF. The CDR3 nucleotides read TGTGCCAGCAGTAAACAGGGGCGTAGCAATCAGCCCCAGCATTTT. The chain joins TRBV6-5 to TRBJ1-5; 7 nucleotides agree with TRBD1. J lost 0 bases, V lost 5 bases, and 4 bases had no gene match. CDR3 length: 15 amino acids. Germline loops: CDR1 MNHEY, CDR2 SVGAGI.

This clone came up once. This chain uses TRBV12-5 with TRBJ2-7; 7 bases map to TRBD1. The V gene end was trimmed by 1 base and the J gene end by 9 bases; junction bases not matched to a gene: 3. The germline V gene has CDR1 LGHNT and CDR2 FRNRAP. The CDR3 length is 12 residues. CDR3 loop: CASGLGTGGQYF. The CDR3 bases are TGTGCTAGTGGTTTGGGGACAGGTGGGCAGTACTTC. Full variable domain (outside the CDR3, taken from reference TRBV12-5 and TRBJ2-7): DARVTQTPRHKVTEMGQEVTMRCQPILGHNTVFWYRQTMMQGLELLAYFRNRAPLDDSGMPKDRFSAEMPDATLATLKIQPSEPRDSAVYFCASGLGTGGQYFGPGTRLTVT.

V is TRBV6-6 and J is TRBJ1-1, with D possibly TRBD1 on 5 matching bases. This CDR3 has 12 residues. Trimming removed 7 bases at V and 5 bases at J, with 11 bases between. In germline, CDR1 is MNHNY, CDR2 SVGAGI (reference sequence). The CDR3 here is CASNRGTTEAFF. In DNA, the CDR3 is TGTGCCAGCAATCGGGGGACTACTGAAGCTTTCTTT.

The CDR3 protein is CASSPDRKAWSGNQPQHF. In nucleotides, the CDR3 is TGTGCCAGCTCACCTGACAGAAAAGCCTGGTCTGGCAATCAGCCCCAGCATTTT. The rearrangement links TRBV18 to TRBJ1-5, with D possibly TRBD1 on 5 matching bases. Germline CDR1 reads KGHSH; CDR2 reads LQKENI. This CDR3 comprises 18 residues. V was trimmed by 3 bases and J by 2 bases, leaving 20 bases between them.

V usage is TRBV15 and J usage is TRBJ2-3, with 7 bases that match TRBD1. Germline V CDR1 and CDR2: LNHNV, YYDKDF (reference sequence). The CDR3 length is 16 residues. The V gene end was trimmed by 0 bases and the J gene end by 5 bases; junction bases not matched to a gene: 8. CDR3 sequence: CATSRERDREGDTQYF. In DNA form, the CDR3 reads TGTGCCACCAGCAGAGAGAGAGACAGGGAAGGAGATACGCAGTATTTT.

The gene calls are TRBV18 and TRBJ2-5; the D gene is possibly TRBD1 (5 bases). The CDR3 loop spans 15 amino acids. Germline V gene data show CDR1 as KGHSH and CDR2 as LQKENI. V lost 10 bases and J 0 bases, leaving 18 bases between the germline ends. The CDR3 loop is CATQDPRGYQETQYF. CDR3 coding DNA: TGTGCCACTCAAGACCCTAGGGGATACCAAGAGACCCAGTACTTC.

This rearrangement joins TRBV29-1 to TRBJ1-4, with a weak D call TRBD1 (5 bases). V was shortened by 4 bases and J by 5 bases, with 11 bases between the two germline ends. The CDR3 totals 13 residues. Germline CDR1 and CDR2: SQVTM and ANQGSEA. CDR3 DNA sequence: TGCAGCGTTGCTGGGCAGGGAAATGAAAAACTGTTTTTT. Protein sequence: CSVAGQGNEKLFF.

CDR3 sequence (DNA): TGCGCCAGCAGCTCCGGGCGGACTAGCGGGGGGGCCGGCAATGAGCAGTTCTTC. Translating it yields CASSSGRTSGGAGNEQFF. V gene TRBV5-1 combines with J gene TRBJ2-1; 15 nucleotides match TRBD2. CDR1 is SGHRS, CDR2 YFSETQ, per germline. V shed 3 bases and J 6 bases; nucleotides not matched to a gene: 10. The CDR3 has 18 residues.

This clone has only one observation. The gene calls are TRBV6-1 and TRBJ1-2; D is uncertain. Germline CDR1 MNHNS, CDR2 SASEGT. V shed 2 bases and J shed 2 bases, with 12 bases lying between them. The length of the CDR3 is 15 residues. The CDR3 bases are TGTGCCAGCAGTGAACGCCGAGGGTCGAACTATGGCTACACCTTC. It codes for CASSERRGSNYGYTF.

This clone was found a few times. The chain employs TRBV6-1 and TRBJ2-1; 7 bases match TRBD1. The CDR3 is made up of 15 amino acids. Germline V gene data show CDR1 as MNHNS and CDR2 as SASEGT. J lost 1 base, V lost 3 bases, and 3 bases had no gene match. The CDR3 nucleotides read TGTGCCAGCAGTGACCGACAGGGATCCTACAATGAGCAGTTCTTC. As protein: CASSDRQGSYNEQFF.

For the CDR3, the DNA is TGTGCCAGCAGTTTAGAACACTACGAGCAGTACTTC. This sequence encodes CASSLEHYEQYF. This chain uses TRBV28 with TRBJ2-7; no definite D call. CDR1 and CDR2 (germline): MDHEN, SYDVKM. The CDR3 runs 12 residues. V was pared by 2 bases and J by 3 bases, with 5 bases between.

The rearrangement links TRBV10-3 to TRBJ2-5; D perhaps matches TRBD2 (6 bases). The germline CDR1 and CDR2 sequences are ENHRY and SYGVKD. The CDR3 loop spans 15 amino acids. V dropped 5 bases and J dropped 6 bases, with 19 bases sitting between them. The CDR3 sequence is CAISQTRLGGKTQYF. CDR3 bases: TGTGCCATCAGTCAAACCCGACTAGGCGGAAAGACCCAGTACTTC.

The rearrangement links TRBV7-9 to TRBJ2-2; TRBD1 matches 8 bases. The CDR3 consists of 17 residues. Germline V gene data show CDR1 as SEHNR and CDR2 as FQNEAQ (reference sequence). The ends lost 5 bases at V and 0 bases at J; junction bases unmatched: 8. CDR3 coding DNA: TGTGCCAGCAGCCTAATTCCGACAGGGGCGAACACCGGGGAGCTGTTTTTT. Protein sequence: CASSLIPTGANTGELFF.

The chain uses TRBV19 and TRBJ1-2, with TRBD1 identical over 7 bases. Trimming took 4 bases from V and 8 from J; bases not matched to a gene: 10. The CDR3 sequence is 14 residues long. From germline, CDR1 is LNHDA and CDR2 SQIVND (reference sequence). As DNA, the CDR3 is TGTGCCAGTAGTAAAAACAGGGGATGGAGCGGCTACACCTTC. Its protein is CASSKNRGWSGYTF.